A single sample gave rise to the 20 T cell receptor beta chains below, sequenced in a study of OX40 agonist ivuxolimab in advanced cancers. The library came from the immunoSEQ multiplex PCR assay. TCRdb re-hosts the immuneACCESS table, in-frame sequences only. Its copies lack some clones; in the studies checked, an unresolved V gene accounts for under half of them, and the cause for the rest is not known. The sample table lists over 90,000 clones, 86% of them with a count of one. The leading ten clones occupy approximately 2% of the sample. This specimen consisted of CD4+ or CD8+ T cells sorted from blood, obtained in a trial of the OX40 agonist ivuxolimab. The receptors come from an adult with an advanced solid tumor such as melanoma, head and neck, liver or kidney cancer.

The gene calls are TRBV5-1 and TRBJ2-3; D is possibly TRBD2 (5 bases). V lost 5 bases, J lost 3 bases, and 16 bases lay in between. This CDR3 region has 15 residues. Germline loops: CDR1 SGHRS, CDR2 YFSETQ. CDR3 nucleotide sequence: TGCGCCAGCAGTGAAAACGGGATTAAGACAGATACGCAGTATTTT. It encodes CASSENGIKTDTQYF.

The chain has TRBV19 and TRBJ1-2; the D is unclear. This CDR3 contains 15 residues. V lost 5 bases and J 4 bases, leaving 17 bases between the germline ends. CDR1 and CDR2 from the germline V gene are LNHDA and SQIVND (reference sequence). This CDR3 is CASSWGFGGSYGYTF. CDR3 sequence (DNA): TGTGCCAGTAGTTGGGGTTTTGGAGGTAGCTATGGCTACACCTTC.

The chain couples TRBV4-1 to TRBJ1-6, with 8 bases lining up with TRBD1. Germline V CDR1 and CDR2: MGHRA, YSYEKL. The length of the CDR3 is 17 residues. Trimming at V came to 0 bases and at J to 3 bases, leaving 4 bases not matched to a gene. CDR3 DNA sequence: TGCGCCAGCAGCCAAGAGTGGACAGGGTACTATAATTCACCCCTCCACTTT. Its protein is CASSQEWTGYYNSPLHF.

The V gene is TRBV7-9, the J gene TRBJ2-1, with 16 bases identical to TRBD2. The length of the CDR3 is 16 residues. The ends lost 5 bases at V and 9 bases at J; junction bases unmatched: 7. Germline CDR1 SEHNR, CDR2 FQNEAQ (reference sequence). The CDR3 sequence is CASSAGTSGRAGEQFF. The CDR3 DNA reads TGTGCCAGCAGCGCAGGGACTAGCGGGAGGGCCGGTGAGCAGTTCTTC.

This rearrangement joins TRBV9 to TRBJ2-5; 9 bases are a match to TRBD2. V gave up 2 bases and J gave up 0 bases; unmatched junction bases: 5. This CDR3 has 16 residues. CDR1 and CDR2 (germline): SGDLS, YYNGEE. DNA for the CDR3: TGTGCCAGCAGCGTCTCACTAGCGGGTAACCAAGAGACCCAGTACTTC. This gives the protein CASSVSLAGNQETQYF.

The chain couples TRBV5-1 to TRBJ2-7, with a tentative D call TRBD2 (5 bases). CDR3 length: 14 amino acids. The V gene's germline CDR1 is SGHRS and CDR2 YFSETQ. V was clipped by 0 bases and J by 0 bases, with 7 bases between them. CDR3 DNA sequence: TGCGCCAGCAGCTTGGGGACTTCCTCCTACGAGCAGTACTTC. It specifies CASSLGTSSYEQYF.

This sequence joins TRBV4-1 and TRBJ2-1; the match to TRBD1 covers 7 bases. With 2 bases clipped from V and 2 bases from J, the junction kept 6 bases outside the gene matches. This CDR3 contains 16 residues. Germline assignment: CDR1 MGHRA and CDR2 YSYEKL. CDR3 sequence reads: CASSQQTGPPYNEQFF. Here the CDR3 DNA reads TGCGCCAGCAGCCAACAGACAGGGCCCCCCTACAATGAGCAGTTCTTC.

This chain joins TRBV19 and TRBJ2-1, with TRBD2 identical over 7 bases. The V and J ends lost 6 bases and 2 bases, in that order; junction bases with no gene match: 4. The CDR3 loop spans 14 amino acids. CDR1 and CDR2 from the germline V gene are LNHDA and SQIVND (reference sequence). The CDR3, as DNA: TGTGCCAGTAGAGCGGGGCTGGCCTACAATGAGCAGTTCTTC. Protein product: CASRAGLAYNEQFF.

This chain uses TRBV15 with TRBJ1-2, with D possibly TRBD1 on 5 matching bases. Germline V lookup: CDR1 LNHNV, CDR2 YYDKDF (reference sequence). This CDR3 region has 13 residues. V lost 5 bases to trimming and J lost 4 bases, with 11 bases between them. The CDR3 spells CATSGGLAYGYTF. For the CDR3, the DNA is TGTGCCACCAGCGGGGGACTGGCCTATGGCTACACCTTC.

The V call is TRBV28, the J call TRBJ2-1; no reliable D call. The CDR3 is made up of 14 amino acids. Germline CDR1 MDHEN, CDR2 SYDVKM. Trimming pared 3 bases from V and 5 bases from J, leaving 11 bases between. CDR3 region: CASSFGQAHNEQFF. In DNA, the CDR3 is TGTGCCAGCAGTTTTGGGCAGGCTCACAATGAGCAGTTCTTC. The full variable domain, completed using reference TRBV28 and TRBJ2-1, is DVKVTQSSRYLVKRTGEKVFLECVQDMDHENMFWYRQDPGLGLRLIYFSYDVKMKEKGDIPEGYSVSREKKERFSLILESASTNQTSMYLCASSFGQAHNEQFFGPGTRLTVL.

This chain links TRBV27 with TRBJ2-6, with D perhaps matching TRBD2 (5 bases). Germline lookup yields CDR1 MNHEY and CDR2 SMNVEV (reference sequence). The CDR3 totals 15 residues. V lost 7 bases to trimming and J lost 2 bases, with 12 bases between them. In DNA, the CDR3 is TGTGCCAGCACCGCCCGGGGAACTGGGGCCAACGTCCTGACTTTC. It translates to CASTARGTGANVLTF.

The chain uses TRBV27 and TRBJ2-2; D not certain. V dropped 4 bases and J dropped 0 bases, with 0 bases sitting between them. The CDR3 covers 12 residues. Germline CDR1 reads MNHEY; CDR2 reads SMNVEV (reference sequence). CDR3 bases: TGTGCCAGCAGTTCGAACACCGGGGAGCTGTTTTTT. It yields the protein CASSSNTGELFF.

CDR3 nucleotides: TGTGCCAGCACCCAACGGTACCAAGAGACCCAGTACTTC. It yields the protein CASTQRYQETQYF. V and J are TRBV6-5 and TRBJ2-5; unclear D gene. Trimming cost V 7 bases and J 0 bases, with 9 bases left between them. Germline loops: CDR1 MNHEY, CDR2 SVGAGI. CDR3 length equals 13 residues.

The CDR3 loop reads CASSGGRGYYEQYF. The CDR3 region has the DNA TGTGCCAGCAGTGGCGGGAGGGGGTACTACGAGCAGTACTTC. The gene calls are TRBV28 and TRBJ2-7; 9 positions agree with TRBD2. J lost 3 bases, V lost 5 bases, and 5 bases had no gene match. The CDR3 has 14 residues. The germline CDR1 and CDR2 sequences are MDHEN and SYDVKM.

This chain links TRBV27 with TRBJ2-6; TRBD1 matches 9 bases. CDR3 length: 19 residues. The V and J ends lost 4 bases and 0 bases, in that order; junction bases with no gene match: 10. CDR1 is MNHEY, CDR2 SMNVEV, per germline (reference sequence). This CDR3 reads CASSSGTGTVFSGANVLTF. DNA for the CDR3: TGTGCCAGCAGTTCCGGGACAGGGACCGTCTTCTCTGGGGCCAACGTCCTGACTTTC. The entire variable domain, with the rest obtained from reference TRBV27 and TRBJ2-6, is as follows: EAQVTQNPRYLITVTGKKLTVTCSQNMNHEYMSWYRQDPGLGLRQIYYSMNVEVTDKGDVPEGYKVSRKEKRNFPLILESPSPNQTSLYFCASSSGTGTVFSGANVLTFGAGSRLTVL.

The chain employs TRBV6-1 and TRBJ2-1; 7 nucleotides agree with TRBD2. The V gene's germline CDR1 is MNHNS and CDR2 SASEGT. The CDR3 loop spans 12 amino acids. J gave up 7 bases and V 5 bases, and 2 bases lay outside the gene matches. CDR3 DNA: TGTGCCAGCAGTACTAGCGTGAATGAGCAGTTCTTC. Encoded protein: CASSTSVNEQFF.

The chain couples TRBV6-1 to TRBJ1-2; 7 nucleotides align to TRBD1. Germline assignment: CDR1 MNHNS and CDR2 SASEGT. V lost 1 base and J lost 4; bases outside the gene matches: 3. CDR3 size: 14 residues. DNA for the CDR3: TGTGCCAGCAGTGAAGTTAAGGGGGCCTATGGCTACACCTTC. This translates into CASSEVKGAYGYTF.

The gene calls are TRBV6-5 and TRBJ2-7; TRBD2 aligns across 7 bases. This CDR3 contains 13 residues. Germline CDR1 MNHEY, CDR2 SVGAGI. Trimming removed 2 bases from V and 3 bases from J; junction bases left unmatched: 1. The CDR3 protein is CASSYERDYEQYF. The CDR3 DNA sequence: TGTGCCAGCAGTTACGAGCGGGACTACGAGCAGTACTTC.

The gene calls are TRBV28 and TRBJ2-7; TRBD1 matches at 10 bases. CDR1 and CDR2 (germline): MDHEN, SYDVKM. The junction had 5 bases not matched to a gene; V was cut back by 6 bases and J by 3 bases. The CDR3 runs to 14 residues. The CDR3 loop is CASSQGQGLYEQYF. CDR3 DNA sequence: TGTGCCAGCAGCCAGGGACAGGGGCTCTACGAGCAGTACTTC.

The CDR3 spells CASSLAGGYNEQFF. The CDR3 DNA is TGTGCCAGCAGTTTGGCGGGAGGTTATAATGAGCAGTTCTTC. This chain connects TRBV25-1 to TRBJ2-1, with TRBD2 matching 8 bases. The CDR3 is 14 residues long. CDR1 and CDR2 (germline): MGHDK, SYGVNS. The V gene end was trimmed by 5 bases and the J gene end by 7 bases; junction bases not matched to a gene: 7.